The 3 T cell receptor beta chains below all came from one sample that was sequenced in a study of monozygotic twins with inflammatory bowel disease. TCRdb re-called the 5' RACE reads; one entry per CDR3 protein, DNA not given. This sample's clone table lists some 300,000 distinct CDR3 sequences. The sequencing sample was made of blood. These receptors originate from a human donor with ulcerative colitis or Crohn's disease, or a healthy co-twin of an affected twin (not recorded which).

This chain links TRBV30 with TRBJ2-3; TCRdb lists TRBD1, though no DNA is available to test this call. This CDR3 comprises 11 residues. Germline values: CDR1 GTSNPN, CDR2 SVGIG (reference sequence). This CDR3 is CAWKGQTEQYF.

The chain joins TRBV6-2 or TRBV6-3 to TRBJ2-1; absent DNA, TCRdb's TRBD1 call cannot be checked. Looked up from germline, CDR1 is MNHEY and CDR2 is SVGEGT. The CDR3 sequence is 14 residues long. CDR3 amino acids: CASRRGTSYNEQFF.

This rearrangement joins TRBV4-3 to TRBJ2-4; TCRdb designates TRBD2, a call that cannot be tested without DNA. The length of the CDR3 is 17 residues. Germline assignment: CDR1 LGHNA and CDR2 YSLEER. CDR3 sequence: CASSQVVDSGSKNIQYF.